The source of this T cell receptor (beta chain) is a study of T cell responses to AZD1222 COVID-19 vaccine. In the case of this clone: Its antigen is currently unknown.

Study findings and constraints: It was only after the peak T cell response that any repertoires were sampled. Spike was spanned by vaccine-associated CD4 TCRs, which were dominant at 160-218 and 743-854.

This table comes from immunoSEQ multiplex PCR, and its TCRdb copy is limited to in-frame clones, with some not included. The data show around 110,000 clones, with almost 90% seen just once and just over 9.5% held by the top ten. The sample in question was peripheral blood, obtained on day 0 of AZD1222 vaccination. The receptor was isolated from an adult in good health.

CDR3 amino acids: CASRRTQSSGNTIYF. In DNA, the CDR3 is TGTGCCAGCAGGCGGACACAAAGCTCTGGAAACACCATATATTTT. The V call is TRBV7-9, the J call TRBJ1-3; possible D gene TRBD1, 5 bases. Looked up from germline, CDR1 is SEHNR and CDR2 is FQNEAQ (reference sequence). There are 15 residues in the CDR3. V lost 6 bases to trimming and J lost 0 bases, with 12 bases between them.